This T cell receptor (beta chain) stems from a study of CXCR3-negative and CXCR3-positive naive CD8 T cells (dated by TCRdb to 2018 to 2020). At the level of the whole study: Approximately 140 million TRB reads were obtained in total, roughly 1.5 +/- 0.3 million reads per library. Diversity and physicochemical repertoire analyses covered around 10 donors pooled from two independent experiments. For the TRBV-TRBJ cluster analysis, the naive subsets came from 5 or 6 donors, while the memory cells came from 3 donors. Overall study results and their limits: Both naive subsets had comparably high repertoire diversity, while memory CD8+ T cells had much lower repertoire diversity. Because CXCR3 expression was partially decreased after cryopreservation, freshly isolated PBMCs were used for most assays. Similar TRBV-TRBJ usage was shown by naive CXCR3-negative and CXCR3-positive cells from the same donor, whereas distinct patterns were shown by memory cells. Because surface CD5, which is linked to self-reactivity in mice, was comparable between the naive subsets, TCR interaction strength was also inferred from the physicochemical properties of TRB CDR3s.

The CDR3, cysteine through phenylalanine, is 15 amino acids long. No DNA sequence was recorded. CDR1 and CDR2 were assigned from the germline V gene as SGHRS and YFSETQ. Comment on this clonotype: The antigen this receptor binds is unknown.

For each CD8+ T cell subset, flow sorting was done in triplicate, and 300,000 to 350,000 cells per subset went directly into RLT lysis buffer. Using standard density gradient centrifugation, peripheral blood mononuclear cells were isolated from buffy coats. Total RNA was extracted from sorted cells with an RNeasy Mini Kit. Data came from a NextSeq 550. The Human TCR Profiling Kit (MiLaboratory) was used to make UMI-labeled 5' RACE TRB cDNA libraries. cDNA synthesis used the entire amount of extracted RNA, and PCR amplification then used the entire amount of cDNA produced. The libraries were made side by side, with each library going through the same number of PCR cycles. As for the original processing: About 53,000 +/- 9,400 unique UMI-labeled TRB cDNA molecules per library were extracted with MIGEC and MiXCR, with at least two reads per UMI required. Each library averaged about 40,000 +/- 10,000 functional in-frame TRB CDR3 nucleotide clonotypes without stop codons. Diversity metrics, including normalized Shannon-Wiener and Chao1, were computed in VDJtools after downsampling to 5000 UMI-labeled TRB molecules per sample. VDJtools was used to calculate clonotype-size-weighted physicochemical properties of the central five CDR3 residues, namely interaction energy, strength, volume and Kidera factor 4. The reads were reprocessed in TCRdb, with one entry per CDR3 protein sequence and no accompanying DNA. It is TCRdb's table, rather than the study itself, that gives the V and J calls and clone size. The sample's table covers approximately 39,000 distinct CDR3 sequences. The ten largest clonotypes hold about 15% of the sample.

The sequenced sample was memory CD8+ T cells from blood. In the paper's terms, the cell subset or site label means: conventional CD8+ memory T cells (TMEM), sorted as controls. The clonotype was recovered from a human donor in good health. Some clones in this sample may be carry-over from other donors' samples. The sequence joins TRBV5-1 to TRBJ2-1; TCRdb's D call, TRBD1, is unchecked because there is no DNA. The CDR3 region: CASRLWTGEYNEQFF.